Below are 19 T cell receptor beta chains sequenced from a single sample in a study of CD8 T cells in ankylosing spondylitis. Each CDR3 protein gets one entry after TCRdb re-called the 5' RACE reads with MiXCR. The sample has approximately 200,000 distinct CDR3 sequences; 13% are singletons. The sequencing sample was made of blood, either unsorted or a sorted T cell fraction (not recorded which). The receptors were gathered from a female donor with ankylosing spondylitis or in good health (not recorded which).

This clonotype was observed a handful of times. This chain links TRBV5-1 with TRBJ2-2; D is ambiguous. The CDR3 runs 15 residues. V lost 0 bases and J 0 bases, leaving 6 bases between the germline ends. Looked up from germline, CDR1 is SGHRS and CDR2 is YFSETQ. The CDR3 DNA is TGCGCCAGCAGCTTGGACGGTCCGAACACCGGGGAGCTGTTTTTT. Amino acid sequence: CASSLDGPNTGELFF.

About this clonotype: This clone may be a read error of a much larger clone one base away. As DNA, the CDR3 is TGTGCCAGCAGCCATCAACAGGGGGCGTCCGGCCACACCTTC. Translated: CASSHQQGASGHTF. The rearrangement joins TRBV3-1 to TRBJ1-2, with 9 bases identical to TRBD1. CDR1 and CDR2 from the germline V gene are LGHDT and YNNKEL (reference sequence). The CDR3 sequence is 14 residues long. Germline trimming cut 3 bases from V and 12 bases from J; bases unmatched to any gene: 11.

Written as DNA, the CDR3 is TGTGCCAGCAGCTCCCGACAGGGGATAGCAGATACGCAGTATTTT. It is translated as CASSSRQGIADTQYF. The chain combines TRBV7-2 with TRBJ2-3; 8 nucleotides align to TRBD1. The CDR3 has 15 residues. Per germline, CDR1 SGHTA and CDR2 FQGNSA. The V gene end was trimmed by 4 bases and the J gene end by 4 bases; junction bases not matched to a gene: 7.

The table lists this clonotype with many counts. This sequence joins TRBV5-5 and TRBJ2-7, with TRBD1 matching 7 bases. Germline V gene data show CDR1 as SGHKS and CDR2 as YYEKEE (reference sequence). This CDR3 has 15 amino acids. The J segment lost 0 bases and the V segment lost 5 bases, leaving 8 bases of the junction unmatched. The CDR3: CASSTPTGASYEQYF. The DNA of the CDR3 is TGTGCCAGCAGTACCCCCACAGGGGCCTCCTACGAGCAGTACTTC.

In its sample, this clonotype was seen many times. The rearrangement joins TRBV7-9 to TRBJ1-5, with D unresolved. In germline, CDR1 is SEHNR, CDR2 FQNEAQ (reference sequence). Trimming took off 1 base at V and 3 bases at J, with 7 bases between the two ends. This CDR3 has 14 residues. The CDR3 nucleotides read TGTGCCAGCAGCTTAGATTTTACCAATCAGCCCCAGCATTTT. Its protein product is CASSLDFTNQPQHF.

This clonotype was seen just once. Just one base apart from a much larger clone, this may be a read error. The chain joins TRBV20-1 to TRBJ2-7, with 10 nucleotides matching TRBD2. This CDR3 spans 15 amino acids. The germline V gene has CDR1 DFQATT and CDR2 SNEGSKA (reference sequence). CDR3 DNA: TGCTGTGCTGTGCCCGGACTAGCGGATTCCTACGAGCAGTACTTC. As protein: CCAVPGLADSYEQYF.

This clonotype was found many times. This sequence joins TRBV12-3 or TRBV12-4 and TRBJ2-7, with D maybe TRBD2 (6 bases). V was pared by 4 bases and J by 2 bases, with 9 bases between. This CDR3 has 13 amino acids. Here the CDR3 DNA reads TGTGCCAGCAGTTGGGGACTGACCTACGAGCAGTACTTC. Translation: CASSWGLTYEQYF.

Ten or more counts support this clonotype. The chain employs TRBV29-1 and TRBJ1-1, with D hard to call. Germline lookup yields CDR1 SQVTM and CDR2 ANQGSEA. The CDR3 is 14 residues long. V lost 5 bases to trimming and J lost 1 base, with 14 bases between them. CDR3 nucleotide sequence: TGCAGCGTTAACGTCGGCGGGAGGAACACTGAAGCTTTCTTT. Translated: CSVNVGGRNTEAFF. Using reference TRBV29-1 and TRBJ1-1 for the parts outside the CDR3, the full variable domain is SAVISQKPSRDICQRGTSLTIQCQVDSQVTMMFWYRQQPGQSLTLIATANQGSEATYESGFVIDKFPISRPNLTFSTLTVSNMSPEDSSIYLCSVNVGGRNTEAFFGQGTRLTVV.

This clonotype occurred many times. The V gene is TRBV9, the J gene TRBJ2-1; TRBD1 agrees at 8 bases. The germline gives CDR1 SGDLS, CDR2 YYNGEE. CDR3 length: 15 amino acids. Losses at the gene ends were 6 bases for V and 4 bases for J; bases not matched to a gene: 9. As DNA, the CDR3 is TGTGCCAGCAACCTACAGGGGGTTGAGTACAATGAGCAGTTCTTC. It codes for CASNLQGVEYNEQFF. The whole variable domain, remainder taken from reference TRBV9 and TRBJ2-1, is DSGVTQTPKHLITATGQRVTLRCSPRSGDLSVYWYQQSLDQGLQFLIQYYNGEERAKGNILERFSAQQFPDLHSELNLSSLELGDSALYFCASNLQGVEYNEQFFGPGTRLTVL.

This clonotype was counted between two and nine times. The CDR3, as DNA: TGCGCCAGCAGCCCCGGGACAGGGAGGACTAGCGGGGATCCCTACAATGAGCAGTTCTTC. Its protein is CASSPGTGRTSGDPYNEQFF. The chain is built from TRBV5-1 and TRBJ2-1, with 12 nucleotides matching TRBD2. Germline trimming cut 4 bases from V and 2 bases from J; bases unmatched to any gene: 16. The length of the CDR3 is 20 residues. Germline V gene sequence: CDR1 SGHRS, CDR2 YFSETQ.

This clonotype was seen repeatedly, ten times or more. This chain links TRBV5-1 with TRBJ2-2, with TRBD1 as a possible D gene (6 bases). CDR1 SGHRS and CDR2 YFSETQ come from the germline V gene. This CDR3 comprises 18 residues. The V and J ends lost 1 base and 1 base respectively, with 17 bases between them. This chain's CDR3 is CASSLFWAGAMNTGELFF. CDR3 nucleotides: TGCGCCAGCAGCTTGTTTTGGGCAGGGGCTATGAACACCGGGGAGCTGTTTTTT.

This clonotype occurred a few times. This rearrangement joins TRBV6-1 to TRBJ1-3; no clear D gene. The CDR3 length is 14 residues. V shed 6 bases and J shed 0 bases, with 9 bases lying between them. Germline CDR1 is MNHNS and CDR2 is SASEGT. The CDR3 DNA follows: TGTGCCAGCAGACCTGGGAGCTCTGGAAACACCATATATTTT. It specifies CASRPGSSGNTIYF.

This clonotype was picked up many times. The chain is built from TRBV5-5 and TRBJ2-1; 8 nucleotides agree with TRBD2. Germline V gene data show CDR1 as SGHKS and CDR2 as YYEKEE (reference sequence). Trimming cost V 5 bases and J 0 bases; bases outside gene matches: 13. The CDR3 length is 18 residues. CDR3 region: CASRNVKTSGSSYNEQFF. The CDR3 nucleotides read TGTGCCAGCAGGAACGTTAAGACCAGCGGGAGCTCCTACAATGAGCAGTTCTTC.

This clonotype was detected ten times or more. This chain links TRBV4-2 with TRBJ2-7; D is perhaps TRBD2 (5 bases). V lost 0 bases and J lost 4, with 10 bases in between. This CDR3 spans 14 amino acids. Germline V lookup: CDR1 LGHNA, CDR2 YNFKEQ. The CDR3 region has the DNA TGTGCCAGCAGCCAAGAACTAGGTGATTACGAGCAGTACTTC. Its translation: CASSQELGDYEQYF.

This clonotype occurred many times. The gene calls are TRBV20-1 and TRBJ1-2; perhaps TRBD1 as D (6 bases). CDR1 DFQATT and CDR2 SNEGSKA come from the germline V gene (reference sequence). The CDR3 has 13 amino acids. Trimming stripped 6 bases from V and 6 bases from J, with 17 bases between. The CDR3 is CSARPGVLDGYTF. The CDR3 DNA reads TGCAGTGCGCGACCAGGGGTACTTGATGGCTACACCTTC.

Ten or more counts support this clonotype. The chain has TRBV5-1 and TRBJ2-2; D remains ambiguous. With 0 bases removed from V and 4 bases from J, the gap between germline ends came to 10 bases. Germline V gives CDR1 SGHRS, CDR2 YFSETQ. CDR3 length: 15 residues. The CDR3 DNA is TGCGCCAGCAGCTTGGGGGTATTGGGCACCGGGGAGCTGTTTTTT. This gives the protein CASSLGVLGTGELFF.

This clonotype was seen ten or more times. V is TRBV29-1 and J is TRBJ2-1, with 8 bases lining up with TRBD1. V trimming: 6 bases; J trimming: 7 bases; junction bases outside the gene matches: 8. CDR1 and CDR2 (germline): SQVTM, ANQGSEA. The CDR3 extends over 13 amino acids. DNA of the CDR3: TGCAGCGTCAGGACAGGGAATCGGAATGAGCAGTTCTTC. Its translation: CSVRTGNRNEQFF.

This sequence joins TRBV5-1 and TRBJ2-1; TRBD1 is a possible D gene (5 bases). The germline V and J ends were trimmed by 2 bases and 6 bases, with 15 bases remaining between them. The CDR3 is 15 amino acids. CDR1 is SGHRS and CDR2 is YFSETQ in the germline V gene. The CDR3 spells CASSFGETDVNEQFF. DNA for the CDR3: TGCGCCAGCAGCTTTGGCGAGACAGATGTCAATGAGCAGTTCTTC. The whole variable domain, remainder taken from reference TRBV5-1 and TRBJ2-1, is KAGVTQTPRYLIKTRGQQVTLSCSPISGHRSVSWYQQTPGQGLQFLFEYFSETQRNKGNFPGRFSGRQFSNSRSEMNVSTLELGDSALYLCASSFGETDVNEQFFGPGTRLTVL.

This clonotype came up many times. The chain has TRBV18 and TRBJ2-7, with TRBD1 identical over 10 bases. Germline V gene sequence: CDR1 KGHSH, CDR2 LQKENI. The CDR3 has 14 amino acids. V shed 4 bases and J 2 bases; nucleotides not matched to a gene: 2. In DNA, the CDR3 is TGTGCCAGCTCACGGGACAGGGGCGCCTACGAGCAGTACTTC. It specifies CASSRDRGAYEQYF.